These 10 T cell receptor beta chains were all obtained from the same sample, sequenced in a study of IL-17A CD8 T cells in psoriatic arthritis synovium. Here immunoSEQ multiplex PCR was the method, and the copy in TCRdb shows in-frame clones only, minus some. The sample includes under 2,500 clones, 72% of them seen just once. Magnetically isolated CD3+ T cells were stimulated approximately 1.4 hours with PMA and ionomycin. Synovial fluid was aspirated from actively inflamed joints of psoriatic arthritis patients. The specimen was IFN-gamma+ CD8+ T cells from synovial fluid. As for subset: IL-17A-IFNgamma+ memory CD8+ (Tc1) cells. The receptors were sampled from a human donor with psoriatic arthritis.

In DNA, the CDR3 is TGTGCCAGCAGCCCGTTAGCGGGAGGAACAGATACGCAGTATTTT. Its translation: CASSPLAGGTDTQYF. The chain combines TRBV6-4 with TRBJ2-3, with TRBD2 matching 10 bases. Trimming cost V 6 bases and J 3 bases; bases outside gene matches: 6. The CDR3 sequence is 15 residues long. CDR1 MRHNA and CDR2 SNTAGT come from the germline V gene.

This clone was seen a handful of times. V and J are TRBV6-1 and TRBJ2-7; D call uncertain. V was clipped by 6 bases and J by 5 bases, with 14 bases between them. CDR1 and CDR2 from the germline V gene are MNHNS and SASEGT. The CDR3 has 13 amino acids. CDR3 amino acids: CASRPNEVHEQYV. For the CDR3, the DNA is TGTGCCAGCAGGCCAAACGAGGTCCACGAGCAGTACGTC.

The V gene is TRBV30, the J gene TRBJ1-2; D gene unclear. CDR3 length equals 11 residues. The germline CDR1 and CDR2 sequences are GTSNPN and SVGIG (reference sequence). The V end was cut by 3 bases, the J end by 2 bases, with 4 bases between. CDR3 region: CAWSQNYGYTF. In nucleotides, the CDR3 is TGTGCCTGGAGCCAGAACTATGGCTACACCTTC.

This clone was seen once. This sequence joins TRBV7-8 and TRBJ2-7, with a weak D call TRBD1 (6 bases). CDR1 and CDR2 (germline): SGHVS, FQNEAQ. Trimming stripped 0 bases from V and 0 bases from J, with 12 bases between. This CDR3 comprises 16 residues. CDR3 amino acids: CASSLARDRSSYEQYF. CDR3 nucleotide sequence: TGTGCCAGCAGCTTAGCAAGAGACAGGTCCTCCTACGAGCAGTACTTC.

The chain is built from TRBV2 and TRBJ2-3; 12 bases map to TRBD2. Germline V CDR1 and CDR2: SNHLY, FYNNEI. Trimming at V came to 3 bases and at J to 2 bases, leaving 15 bases not matched to a gene. This CDR3 region has 20 residues. CDR3 loop: CASSDRLAGGPRTTTDTQYF. CDR3 DNA: TGTGCCAGCAGTGATCGGCTAGCGGGAGGGCCCCGTACAACCACAGATACGCAGTATTTT. The full variable domain, completed using reference TRBV2 and TRBJ2-3, is EPEVTQTPSHQVTQMGQEVILRCVPISNHLYFYWYRQILGQKVEFLVSFYNNEISEKSEIFDDQFSVERPDGSNFTLKIRSTKLEDSAMYFCASSDRLAGGPRTTTDTQYFGPGTRLTVL.

The rearrangement links TRBV9 to TRBJ1-1; the D is unclear. This CDR3 is 14 amino acids long. Germline V gene lookup returns CDR1 SGDLS and CDR2 YYNGEE. Trimming removed 4 bases at V and 5 bases at J, with 15 bases between. CDR3 in amino acids: CASSPRGQGTEAFF. The CDR3 nucleotides read TGTGCCAGCAGCCCCCGAGGGCAAGGGACTGAAGCTTTCTTT.

The gene calls are TRBV9 and TRBJ2-5; no definite D call. Germline V gene lookup returns CDR1 SGDLS and CDR2 YYNGEE. Trimming removed 0 bases from V and 0 bases from J, with 6 bases in between. This CDR3 contains 14 residues. The CDR3 sequence is CASSVGKDQETQYF. For the CDR3, the DNA is TGTGCCAGCAGCGTAGGAAAGGACCAAGAGACCCAGTACTTC.

This clone was detected a few times. The chain recombines TRBV5-6 with TRBJ2-1; no definite D call. Trimming took 3 bases from V and 8 from J, leaving 15 bases between them. Germline CDR1 is SGHDT and CDR2 is YYEEEE. The CDR3 totals 14 residues. CDR3 loop: CASSSINSRHEQFF. In nucleotides, the CDR3 is TGTGCCAGCAGCTCTATTAATTCCCGTCATGAGCAGTTCTTC. Drawing the rest from reference TRBV5-6 and TRBJ2-1, the complete variable domain is DAGVTQSPTHLIKTRGQQVTLRCSPKSGHDTVSWYQQALGQGPQFIFQYYEEEERQRGNFPDRFSGHQFPNYSSELNVNALLLGDSALYLCASSSINSRHEQFFGPGTRLTVL.

The CDR3 here is CASSVQEGGGDNEQFF. The CDR3 region has the DNA TGTGCCAGCAGTGTCCAGGAAGGGGGAGGCGACAATGAGCAGTTCTTC. The gene calls are TRBV6-1 and TRBJ2-1; D could derive from TRBD1 or TRBD2 (6 bases each). Germline CDR1 MNHNS, CDR2 SASEGT. The CDR3 is 16 amino acids. V was cut by 4 bases and J by 5 bases, with 18 bases left in between.

The genes are TRBV10-3 and TRBJ1-2; D is perhaps TRBD1 (6 bases). Trimming removed 7 bases from V and 3 bases from J, with 18 bases in between. Germline CDR1 ENHRY, CDR2 SYGVKD. CDR3 size: 15 residues. The CDR3 loop is CAITAGTSSYYGYTF. For the CDR3, the DNA is TGTGCCATCACCGCGGGGACATCTAGCTACTATGGCTACACCTTC.